A single sample is the source of the 15 T cell receptor beta chains below, sequenced in a study of CD8 T cells in Susac syndrome. Random hexamers were used to reverse transcribe the RNA input (roughly 0.5 to 1 ug). TCRdb analysed the immunoSEQ multiplex PCR reads with MiXCR anew, one entry per CDR3 protein. Of a few hundred thousand distinct CDR3 sequences listed, 85% are singletons. Material for sequencing was CD8+ T cells from PBMCs. Receptors originate from a human donor with multiple sclerosis.

This chain links TRBV30 with TRBJ2-7; D is unclear. This CDR3 is 17 amino acids long. The germline V gene encodes CDR1 GTSNPN and CDR2 SVGIG (reference sequence). V was shortened by 0 bases and J by 1 base, with 19 bases between the two germline ends. CDR3 sequence: CAWSVQVGPLLSYEQYF. DNA of the CDR3: TGTGCCTGGAGTGTACAAGTAGGGCCGCTCCTATCCTACGAGCAGTACTTC.

The chain joins TRBV6-5 to TRBJ2-5, with 7 bases that match TRBD1. The CDR3 is made up of 15 amino acids. Germline CDR1 reads MNHEY; CDR2 reads SVGAGI. V lost 8 bases, J lost 0 bases, and 9 bases stayed unmatched. The DNA of the CDR3 is TGTGCCAGCGGTCACAGGGGCTGGTACCAAGAGACCCAGTACTTC. Its translation is CASGHRGWYQETQYF.

The chain carries TRBV28 and TRBJ2-7; 7 bases line up with TRBD1. The germline CDR1 and CDR2 sequences are MDHEN and SYDVKM. The CDR3 runs to 16 residues. J gave up 5 bases and V 5 bases, and 15 bases lay outside the gene matches. In nucleotides, the CDR3 is TGTGCCAGCAGTCCTACCCCGACAGGGTGGCCGAACGAGCAGTACTTC. It encodes CASSPTPTGWPNEQYF.

The V and J genes are TRBV28 and TRBJ2-3; TRBD2 is a possible D gene (6 bases). The CDR3 is made up of 15 amino acids. In germline, CDR1 is MDHEN, CDR2 SYDVKM. V gave up 5 bases and J gave up 3 bases, with 15 bases separating them. The CDR3 DNA is TGTGCCAGCAGTCGCCTGGGGCTAGCGACAGATACGCAGTATTTT. This sequence encodes CASSRLGLATDTQYF. Based on the CDR3 plus reference TRBV28 and TRBJ2-3, the full variable domain is DVKVTQSSRYLVKRTGEKVFLECVQDMDHENMFWYRQDPGLGLRLIYFSYDVKMKEKGDIPEGYSVSREKKERFSLILESASTNQTSMYLCASSRLGLATDTQYFGPGTRLTVL.

Note on this clonotype: One end of the junction does not line up with germline, which may come from a read error. The CDR3 loop is CASSQDRWQGLKTEAFF. CDR3 bases: TGCGCCAGCAGCCAAGATAGGTGGCAGGGATTGAAAACTGAAGCTTTCTTT. This chain connects TRBV4-3 to TRBJ1-1, with a tentative D call TRBD1 (5 bases). The CDR3 consists of 17 residues. Germline CDR1 LGHNA, CDR2 YSLEER.

The chain employs TRBV7-2 and TRBJ2-7, with TRBD2 matching over 9 bases. This CDR3 has 16 amino acids. V lost 5 bases to trimming and J lost 0 bases; unmatched junction nucleotides: 8. Germline values: CDR1 SGHTA, CDR2 FQGNSA. Here the CDR3 reads CASSPGLALYSYEQYF. Written as DNA, the CDR3 is TGTGCCAGCAGCCCGGGACTAGCTTTATACTCCTACGAGCAGTACTTC.

The chain is built from TRBV10-3 and TRBJ1-1; no clear D gene. The germline V and J ends were trimmed by 0 bases and 1 base, with 12 bases remaining between them. Per the germline V gene, CDR1 is ENHRY and CDR2 is SYGVKD. This CDR3 contains 16 residues. The CDR3 region has the DNA TGTGCCATCAGTGAGTCGACTATTGTGCAGAACACTGAAGCTTTCTTT. This sequence encodes CAISESTIVQNTEAFF.

The chain carries TRBV27 and TRBJ2-2, with 8 bases aligning to TRBD2. The CDR3 consists of 17 residues. CDR1 MNHEY and CDR2 SMNVEV come from the germline V gene (reference sequence). The J segment lost 4 bases and the V segment lost 5 bases, leaving 12 bases of the junction unmatched. The CDR3 protein is CASSTRGSGSFTGELFF. CDR3 DNA sequence: TGTGCCAGCAGTACCCGTGGAAGCGGGAGCTTCACCGGGGAGCTGTTTTTT.

The gene calls are TRBV19 and TRBJ2-7; D remains unclear. The germline V gene encodes CDR1 LNHDA and CDR2 SQIVND (reference sequence). Trimming shortened V by 9 bases and J by 0 bases, and 15 bases separated the two germline ends. The CDR3 sequence is 14 residues long. Written as DNA, the CDR3 is TGTGCCAGCTCCGTTGTCCCCCTCTCCTACGAGCAGTACTTC. Residues: CASSVVPLSYEQYF.

The chain links TRBV30 to TRBJ2-3; D is ambiguous. Trimming left V 0 bases short and J 9 bases short, with 7 bases between. CDR3 length: 11 residues. Germline-derived CDR1 and CDR2 are GTSNPN and SVGIG (reference sequence). The DNA of the CDR3 is TGTGCCTGGAGTGTACCGGGCACGCAGTATTTT. This codes for CAWSVPGTQYF.

CDR3 in DNA: TGCGCCAGCAGCCAAGATAGGCAGACTAACTATGGCTACACCTTC. This codes for CASSQDRQTNYGYTF. The V and J genes are TRBV4-3 and TRBJ1-2; D uncertain. Per germline, CDR1 LGHNA and CDR2 YSLEER. CDR3 size: 15 residues. V was pared by 0 bases and J by 0 bases, with 8 bases between.

The chain links TRBV3-1 to TRBJ2-3, with D possibly being TRBD2 (6 bases). Germline CDR1 and CDR2: LGHDT and YNNKEL (reference sequence). The CDR3 totals 17 residues. Trimming removed 0 bases at V and 0 bases at J, with 13 bases between. The CDR3 sequence: CASSQDRLADSTDTQYF. The DNA of the CDR3 is TGTGCCAGCAGCCAAGATCGGTTAGCGGATAGCACAGATACGCAGTATTTT.

This rearrangement joins TRBV5-1 to TRBJ2-1; TRBD2 matches 8 bases. The length of the CDR3 is 15 residues. CDR1 is SGHRS and CDR2 is YFSETQ in the germline V gene. With 5 bases clipped from V and 3 bases from J, the junction kept 7 bases outside the gene matches. The CDR3 loop is CASRFWLAGYNEQFF. The CDR3 DNA reads as TGCGCCAGCAGGTTTTGGCTAGCGGGCTACAATGAGCAGTTCTTC.

The V gene is TRBV6-1, the J gene TRBJ2-1; D is unresolved. Trimming shortened V by 2 bases and J by 3 bases, and 14 bases separated the two germline ends. The CDR3 loop spans 16 amino acids. Germline CDR1 MNHNS, CDR2 SASEGT. CDR3 nucleotides: TGTGCCAGCAGTGAAATGTCCGGGTACAACTACAATGAGCAGTTCTTC. It translates to CASSEMSGYNYNEQFF.

The CDR3 region is CASSLVQTPSDFGETQYF. The CDR3 DNA reads TGTGCCAGCAGCTTAGTACAGACACCTTCAGACTTTGGAGAGACCCAGTACTTC. This chain joins TRBV13 and TRBJ2-5, with D uncertain. The CDR3 runs to 18 residues. Germline V lookup: CDR1 PRHDT, CDR2 FYEKMQ (reference sequence). V was cut by 1 base and J by 4 bases, with 22 bases left in between. Complete variable domain (other parts from reference TRBV13 and TRBJ2-5): AAGVIQSPRHLIKEKRETATLKCYPIPRHDTVYWYQQGPGQDPQFLISFYEKMQSDKGSIPDRFSAQQFSDYHSELNMSSLELGDSALYFCASSLVQTPSDFGETQYFGPGTRLLVL.